This TCR beta chain was found in a study of blood T cell repertoires in COVID-19. Overall study: PBMCs, B-cell-depleted T cells, or T cells provided the cDNA or gDNA that made up the material.

Some clones are missing from TCRdb's copy, which holds only in-frame ones; the method was immunoSEQ multiplex PCR. The sample has 150,000 to 200,000 clones, 65% to 85% seen once. The germline V gene has CDR1 LGHDT and CDR2 YNNKEL (reference sequence). V was clipped by 8 bases and J by 2 bases; unmatched bases: 9. This CDR3 contains 18 residues. The chain is built from TRBV3-1 (or the pseudogene TRBV3-2) and TRBJ2-1; 16 nucleotides line up with TRBD2. Sequenced material: peripheral blood. This sequence was found in a man aged 65 to 85 with active or convalescent COVID-19. The CDR3: CASERGLAGGLTYNEQFF. The CDR3 DNA sequence: TGTGCCAGCGAGCGGGGACTAGCGGGAGGGCTTACCTACAATGAGCAGTTCTTC.